Listed below are T cell receptor beta chains from one sample, sequenced in a study of CD8+ T cells in alopecia areata. The protocol was immunoSEQ multiplex PCR, while the TCRdb copy is restricted to in-frame clones and leaves out a portion. The sample lists 110,000 to 150,000 clones; about 86% were seen once. Sequencing used CD8+ T cells sorted from blood, obtained at week 4, from a patient treated with tofacitinib. Source of these receptors: a human donor with alopecia areata. CDR3s include the opening cysteine and the closing phenylalanine or tryptophan. A D gene is named only where the DNA matches it firmly. Clone size is stated in some rows and not others, as once, few, many or a class when expanded.

D	J	V	size	length	CDR3	DNA
TRBD2	TRBJ2-1	TRBV10-3	-	16	CAMGREGATSYNEQFF	TGTGCCATGGGAAGGGAGGGAGCGACCTCCTACAATGAGCAGTTCTTC
-	TRBJ1-5	TRBV19	-	16	CASSPTGFWSNQPQHF	TGTGCCAGTAGTCCTACAGGGTTTTGGAGCAATCAGCCCCAGCATTTT
TRBD2	TRBJ2-1	TRBV7-2	-	16	CASSFSRGLVFNEQFF	TGTGCCAGCAGCTTCAGCCGCGGACTAGTTTTCAATGAGCAGTTCTTC
TRBD1	TRBJ1-1	TRBV19	-	13	CASGGQMNTEAFF	TGTGCCAGTGGGGGACAGATGAACACTGAAGCTTTCTTT
-	TRBJ2-7	TRBV5-4	-	14	CASSLIGSSYEQYF	TGTGCCAGCAGCTTGATTGGGAGCTCCTACGAGCAGTACTTC
TRBD2	TRBJ2-1	TRBV4-1	-	16	CASSQDSGISYNEQFF	TGCGCCAGCAGCCAAGATAGCGGGATCTCCTACAATGAGCAGTTCTTC
TRBD2	TRBJ2-7	TRBV4-1	-	16	CASSQAPAGENNEQYF	TGCGCCAGCAGCCAAGCGCCAGCGGGAGAGAACAACGAGCAGTACTTC
-	TRBJ2-1	TRBV13	-	12	CASSQGTDEQFF	TGTGCCAGCAGTCAGGGTACAGATGAGCAGTTCTTC
-	TRBJ2-3	TRBV7-8	-	15	CASSNSGRGTDTQYF	TGTGCCAGCAGTAATTCGGGCAGGGGCACAGATACGCAGTATTTT
TRBD1	TRBJ1-3	TRBV7-2	-	15	CASSLGTGYENTIYF	TGTGCCAGCAGCTTGGGGACAGGGTATGAGAACACCATATATTTT
TRBD1	TRBJ1-2	TRBV27	-	14	CASGEYQGAWGYTF	TGTGCCAGCGGAGAGTACCAGGGGGCTTGGGGCTACACCTTC
-	TRBJ1-2	TRBV2	-	14	CASSDEQGARGYTF	TGTGCCAGCAGTGATGAACAGGGCGCTCGGGGCTACACCTTC
-	TRBJ1-5	TRBV28	few	15	CASSLGAGVHQPQHF	TGTGCCAGCAGTTTAGGGGCAGGGGTCCATCAGCCCCAGCATTTT
-	TRBJ2-2	TRBV11-2	-	16	CASSLLGGANTGELFF	TGTGCCAGCAGCTTACTCGGGGGCGCGAACACCGGGGAGCTGTTTTTT
-	TRBJ1-2	TRBV29-1	-	15	CSVEGPGPLNYGYTF	TGCAGCGTTGAAGGGCCGGGCCCACTTAACTATGGCTACACCTTC
-	TRBJ2-1	TRBV5-6	-	17	CASSTTRELAPYNEQFF	TGTGCCAGCAGCACAACCAGAGAATTAGCCCCTTACAATGAGCAGTTCTTC
-	TRBJ1-1	TRBV29-1	few	12	CSIRLGWTEAFF	TGCAGCATCCGGCTGGGGTGGACTGAAGCTTTCTTT
-	TRBJ2-7	TRBV30	-	13	CAWRQGLSYEQYF	TGTGCCTGGAGGCAGGGGTTGTCCTACGAGCAGTACTTC
-	TRBJ1-5	TRBV7-2	once	15	CASSLAAGSNQPQHF	TGTGCCAGCAGCTTAGCGGCAGGGAGCAATCAGCCCCAGCATTTT
-	TRBJ1-2	TRBV6-6	-	13	CASTLFPNDGYTF	TGTGCCAGCACCCTCTTCCCCAATGACGGCTACACCTTC
-	TRBJ2-2	TRBV11-2	-	17	CASSLNYETTNTGELFF	TGTGCCAGCAGCTTAAATTACGAGACAACGAACACCGGGGAGCTGTTTTTT
TRBD1	TRBJ2-7	TRBV5-1	-	14	CASSLGQGSYEQYF	TGCGCCAGCAGCCTGGGACAGGGGTCCTACGAGCAGTACTTC
-	TRBJ1-1	TRBV2	once	11	CASPVRTEAFF	TGTGCCAGCCCGGTTCGGACTGAAGCTTTCTTT